The rows below give T cell receptor beta chains drawn from one sample of a study of blood T cell repertoires in COVID-19. Clones were sequenced by immunoSEQ multiplex PCR, and TCRdb holds only the in-frame ones, with some missing. The table records around 250,000 clones, about 91% of them present only once. Sequencing input: PBMCs or T cells enriched from blood (not recorded which). The source of these receptors is a human donor in a cohort exposed to, infected with or recovered from COVID-19 (not recorded which). The donor label of this sample is uncertain. The CDR3 runs from the conserved cysteine through the conserved F or W.

v_call cdr3_aa
TRBV2 CASSLARQGGHTEAFF
TRBV7-7 CASSLEGVRARQETQYF
TRBV11-3 CASSFGTGQETQYF
TRBV27 CASSLGQGLYEQYF
TRBV27 CASSPSGTGRTRGYTF
TRBV25-1 CASRSAGTGSATGELFF
TRBV5-4 CASSSGGGQVTGEQYF
TRBV3-1/TRBV3-2 CASSLRERQNYGYTF
TRBV6-5 CASSYSTGGTEAFF
TRBV2 CASGEGRNEQFF
TRBV3-1/TRBV3-2 CASSQGQGVNYGYTF
TRBV6-7 CASSTLPGQEIDQPQHF
TRBV7-9 CASSLAAGGNTEAFF
TRBV5-1 CASSVLGTEHSYNEQFF
TRBV7-8 CASSFSVQGGSNQPQHF
TRBV19 CASSIGHREIGQPQHF
TRBV4-1 CASSQDAADTQYF